The source of this TCR beta chain is a study of CD8+CD57+ T cells in acquired aplastic anemia. At the level of the study: Sorted CD4+ and CD8+ cells gave a mean 3.2 ug DNA, range about 0.19 to 27.4 ug. Findings and caveats of the study: The CD8+ Simpson's diversity of patients and controls was not significantly different.

It was genomic DNA that served as the template for profiling TCR beta VDJ and CDR3. MiXCR was run by TCRdb on the reads, yielding one entry per CDR3 protein. The sample contains hundreds of thousands of distinct CDR3 sequences, around 33% of which appear only once. Concerning this clonotype itself: The antigen remains undetermined.

For sequencing, patients were chosen who had shown expansion of CD8+CD57+ cells by flow cytometry. The CDR3 is 12 amino acids. The V end was cut by 5 bases, the J end by 2 bases, with 10 bases between. Germline CDR1 reads DFQATT; CDR2 reads SNEGSKA (reference sequence). This chain connects TRBV20-1 to TRBJ2-7; D unclear. The TCR sequence derives from a human donor with aplastic anemia. The sequenced material came from sorted CD4+, CD8+, or CD8+CD57+ T cells (not recorded which) from PBMCs. CDR3 region: CSALVIPYEQYF. The CDR3 region has the DNA TGCAGTGCTTTAGTAATACCCTACGAGCAGTACTTC.